This T cell receptor (beta chain) was identified during a study of OX40 agonist ivuxolimab in advanced cancers. As for the study in general: Patients with prior anti-PD-1, anti-PD-L1 or anti-CTLA-4 therapy were eligible; approximately 40% had some. The study, taken as a whole, reports: Antigen specificity of clonally expanded peripheral T cells was not established. The average count of expanded clones was higher among CD8+ T cells than among CD4+. Some of the lowest clonal expansion was seen in partial responders at 0.1-3.0 mg/kg.

Trimming took 4 bases from V and 6 from J, leaving 20 bases between them. The CDR3 loop spans 16 amino acids. Germline values: CDR1 SGHDT, CDR2 YYEEEE. Concerning this clone: Its matching antigen is unknown.

Produced via immunoSEQ multiplex PCR; TCRdb's table is partial and in-frame only. Of about 93,000 clones listed, 94% are singletons. The genes are TRBV5-6 and TRBJ2-1; D may correspond to TRBD1 or TRBD2 (5 bases each). The source was CD4+ or CD8+ T cells sorted from blood, collected in a trial of the OX40 agonist ivuxolimab. This TCR came from an adult with an advanced solid tumor such as melanoma, head and neck, liver or kidney cancer. CDR3 protein: CASSPPGRSGGNEQFF. The CDR3 nucleotides read TGTGCCAGCAGCCCGCCCGGACGAAGTGGGGGCAATGAGCAGTTCTTC.